This T cell receptor beta chain appears in the sequencing data of a study of shared clonotypes between healthy human individuals. Over several immunoSEQ plates, each subset's genomic DNA was distributed in even portions. Sequencing used immunoSEQ multiplex PCR; TCRdb keeps in-frame clones, though not all of them. The sample holds over 2 million clones; roughly 95% are singletons and the top ten take 0.85% to 1.3%. V lost 8 bases to trimming and J lost 7 bases; unmatched junction nucleotides: 3. Germline-derived CDR1 and CDR2 are SNHLY and FYNNEI. The CDR3 runs to 14 residues. CD45RO-negative, CCR7-positively selected cells formed the naive CD8 fraction, excluding terminally differentiated effector memory CD45RA+ cells. Within Nashville, Tennessee resided all donors, each a Caucasian adult.

The genes are TRBV2 and TRBJ2-1, with 15 bases aligning to TRBD2. The receptor was isolated from a man between 18 and 35 years old in good health. Sample: naive CD8+ T cells sorted from blood. DNA for the CDR3: TGTGCCAGCGATGGACTAGCGGGGGGGAATGAGCAGTTCTTC. This sequence encodes CASDGLAGGNEQFF.